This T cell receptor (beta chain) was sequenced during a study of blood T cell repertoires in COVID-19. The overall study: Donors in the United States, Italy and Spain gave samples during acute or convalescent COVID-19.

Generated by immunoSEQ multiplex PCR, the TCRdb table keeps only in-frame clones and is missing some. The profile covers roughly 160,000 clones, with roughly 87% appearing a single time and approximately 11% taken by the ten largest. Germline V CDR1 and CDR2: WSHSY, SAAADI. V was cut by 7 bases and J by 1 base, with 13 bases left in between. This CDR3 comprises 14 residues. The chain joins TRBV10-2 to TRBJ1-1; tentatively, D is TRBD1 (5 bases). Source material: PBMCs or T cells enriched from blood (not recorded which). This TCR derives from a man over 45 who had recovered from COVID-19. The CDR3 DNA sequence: TGCGCCAGCAATTATGGGGCAGGGAACACTGAAGCTTTCTTT. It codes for CASNYGAGNTEAFF.